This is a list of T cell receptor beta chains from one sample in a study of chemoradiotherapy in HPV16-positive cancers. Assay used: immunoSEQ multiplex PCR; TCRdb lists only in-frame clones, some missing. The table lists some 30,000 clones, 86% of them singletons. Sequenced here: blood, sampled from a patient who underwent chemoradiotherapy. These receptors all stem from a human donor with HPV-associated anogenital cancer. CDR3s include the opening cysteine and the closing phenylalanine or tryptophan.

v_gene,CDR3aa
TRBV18,CASSLGQEYSPLHF
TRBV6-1,CASSQAALAGAYNEQFF
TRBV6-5,CAISGEGEGNQPQHF
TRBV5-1,CASQPERGNTDTQYF
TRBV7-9,CASSASQGGKNIQYF
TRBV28,CASRDSYEQYF
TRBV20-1,CRTQGYGYTF
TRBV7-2,CASSSGQAATNEKLFF
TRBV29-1,CSVEDRQGGFSGELFF
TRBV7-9,CASSLALAETQYF
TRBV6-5,CASRQNSPLHF